This is a list of T cell receptor beta chains from one sample in a study of CD8 T cells in Susac syndrome. One entry per CDR3 protein, called by TCRdb with MiXCR from the immunoSEQ multiplex PCR reads. The profile shows some 120,000 distinct CDR3 sequences, roughly 96% of them singletons. The sequenced material came from CD4+ T cells from PBMCs. The receptors were gathered from a human donor in good health. Both conserved end residues are part of each CDR3. D genes are given only for firm matches. Rows may omit the clone size; those that give it use once, few, many or a size class.

j_call v_call clone_size d_call cdr3_aa cdr3_nt
TRBJ2-7 TRBV10-3 . TRBD2 CATLAQYEQYF TGTGCCACACTAGCGCAGTACGAGCAGTACTTC
TRBJ2-2 TRBV12-3/TRBV12-4 . . CASSLITGELFF TGTGCCAGCAGTTTAATCACCGGGGAGCTGTTTTTT
TRBJ1-2 TRBV18 . . CASSPPQSPDGYTF TGTGCCAGCTCACCACCCCAGTCTCCGGATGGCTACACCTTC
TRBJ2-5 TRBV6-5 . . CASSYSGPGTFPRTQYF TGTGCCAGCAGTTACTCCGGTCCCGGGACGTTCCCAAGAACCCAGTACTTC
TRBJ2-7 TRBV14 once . CASSQRSGGGTYYEQYF TGTGCCAGCAGCCAACGCTCCGGAGGAGGGACGTATTACGAGCAGTACTTC
TRBJ2-7 TRBV6-1 once TRBD2 CAIFGGASGSYEQYF TGTGCCATCTTCGGGGGGGCTAGCGGGAGCTACGAGCAGTACTTC
TRBJ1-2 TRBV5-1 . . CANSLRDTAFYGYTF TGCGCCAACAGCCTCCGGGACACCGCGTTCTATGGCTACACCTTC
TRBJ1-1 TRBV5-1 . TRBD1 CASSWDRANTEAFF TGCGCCAGCAGCTGGGACAGGGCGAACACTGAAGCTTTCTTT
TRBJ2-1 TRBV7-2 . TRBD2 CASSKPGGSSYNEQFF TGTGCCAGCAGCAAGCCCGGCGGGAGCTCCTACAATGAGCAGTTCTTC
TRBJ2-3 TRBV28 . . CASSPVGGRADTQYF TGTGCCAGCAGTCCCGTAGGAGGGCGGGCAGATACGCAGTATTTT
TRBJ2-1 TRBV6-2/TRBV6-3 . TRBD2 CASRETRGRIDEQFF TGTGCCAGCAGGGAGACGCGCGGGAGGATCGATGAGCAGTTCTTC
TRBJ1-1 TRBV27 . . CASSLYPGNTEAFF TGTGCCAGCAGTTTATATCCGGGGAACACTGAAGCTTTCTTT
TRBJ1-2 TRBV27 . . CASSLRPGNNYGYTF TGTGCCAGCAGTTTAAGGCCAGGGAATAACTATGGCTACACCTTC
TRBJ2-2 TRBV20-1 . . CSASGATDPNTGELFF TGCAGTGCTAGCGGGGCGACTGACCCGAACACCGGGGAGCTGTTTTTT